These T cell receptor beta chains were read from a single sample in a study of vaccination and CD4 T cells after COVID-19. TCRdb independently ran MiXCR on the PCR reads; one entry per CDR3 protein. Among 13,000 or so distinct CDR3 sequences listed, around 40% were seen once. These receptors' targets are unknown. The sample here was CD4+ T cells from blood, cultured in vitro, taken after SARS-CoV-2 vaccination. The receptors come from a human donor who had recovered from COVID-19. Each CDR3 is given with its conserved first and last residue. The order of the fields is clone size, CDR3 length, J gene, D gene, V gene, CDR3 DNA, CDR3 protein. The D gene is left open where the match is weak. A clone size is listed for some rows: how often the clone was seen (once, few, many), or a class if it is expanded.

>few|14|TRBJ1-2|NA|TRBV7-2
TGTGCCAGCAGCTTAACCGATCTTAACTATGGCTACACCTTC
CASSLTDLNYGYTF
>NA|11|TRBJ2-3|NA|TRBV6-1
TGTGCCAGCAGGTCTTTGGATACGCAGTATTTT
CASRSLDTQYF
>NA|16|TRBJ2-2|TRBD1|TRBV7-9
TGTGCCAGCAGGCAACCGGGACAGAGAAACACCGGGGAGCTGTTTTTT
CASRQPGQRNTGELFF
>NA|15|TRBJ1-6|NA|TRBV6-2/TRBV6-3
TGTGCCAGCAGTTTAGTGGCGGCCTGGAATTCACCCCTCCACTTT
CASSLVAAWNSPLHF
>NA|12|TRBJ2-5|NA|TRBV11-2
TGTGCCAGCAGTTTCATTCGAGAGACCCAGTGCTTC
CASSFIRETQCF
>NA|14|TRBJ1-2|TRBD1|TRBV15
TGTGCCACCAGCACCCCAAGGACAGGGAGAGGCTACACCTTC
CATSTPRTGRGYTF
>NA|19|TRBJ1-2|NA|TRBV11-2
TGTGCCAGCAGCTCACTAGGGGGGGACTACGAAGGGACTAACTATGGCTACACCTTC
CASSSLGGDYEGTNYGYTF
>few|11|TRBJ1-1|NA|TRBV10-3
TGTGCCATCAGACGGGACACTGAAGCTTTCTTT
CAIRRDTEAFF
>NA|13|TRBJ2-3|TRBD2|TRBV7-3
TGTGCCAGCAGCTCGCGACTAGCGGATACGCAGTATTTT
CASSSRLADTQYF
>NA|15|TRBJ2-1|NA|TRBV24-1
TGTGCCACCAGTGGCCCGGTGGGGGTTGACAATGAGCAGTTCTTC
CATSGPVGVDNEQFF
>NA|15|TRBJ2-1|NA|TRBV11-2
TGTGCCAGCAGCCGACGAGACGGTTCCTACAATGAGCAGTTCTTC
CASSRRDGSYNEQFF
>NA|18|TRBJ1-5|TRBD1|TRBV4-1
TGCGCCAGCAGCCAAGTTTTGCGGGACAGGTTTAGCAATCAGCCCCAGCATTTT
CASSQVLRDRFSNQPQHF
>NA|15|TRBJ2-2|NA|TRBV2
TGTGCCAGCAGTAGCCGGGACGGAACTACCGGGGAGCTGTTTTTT
CASSSRDGTTGELFF
>large|12|TRBJ2-3|NA|TRBV20-1
TGCAGTGCTAATCCGTTCACAGATACGCAGTATTTT
CSANPFTDTQYF
>NA|13|TRBJ2-7|NA|TRBV2
TGTGCCAGCAGTTTGAGGGAGGCCTACGAGCAGTACTTC
CASSLREAYEQYF
>NA|15|TRBJ1-1|NA|TRBV7-3
TGTGCCAGCAGCTCAAATCATGCGGGGGCACAGGAAGCTTTCTTT
CASSSNHAGAQEAFF
>NA|15|TRBJ2-7|TRBD2|TRBV6-1
TGTGCCAGCAGCAGACCTCTAGCGGGGTCCTACGAGCAGTACTTC
CASSRPLAGSYEQYF
>few|13|TRBJ2-5|NA|TRBV2
TGTGCCAGCAGGAAGGGGGGGCTAGAGACCCAGTACTTC
CASRKGGLETQYF
>NA|12|TRBJ2-4|NA|TRBV7-9
TGTGCCAGCACCTCCAGGGAAAACATTCAGTACTTC
CASTSRENIQYF
>few|17|TRBJ2-4|TRBD2|TRBV27
TGTGCCAGCACGTTGGGTACAGCGGGAGATCCCAAAAACATTCAGTACTTC
CASTLGTAGDPKNIQYF
>few|13|TRBJ1-2|NA|TRBV28
TGTGCCAGCAGACCAGGGCTTAACTATGGCTACACCTTC
CASRPGLNYGYTF
>NA|16|TRBJ2-1|NA|TRBV30
TGTGCCTGGAGTGTATCCCGGGGGCGATCCTACAATGAGCAGTTCTTC
CAWSVSRGRSYNEQFF
>NA|13|TRBJ2-7|TRBD2|TRBV20-1
TGCAGTGCTAGAGCGGGAGGGCCTTCCGAGCAGTACTTC
CSARAGGPSEQYF
>NA|15|TRBJ2-4|TRBD2|TRBV12-3/TRBV12-4
TGTGCCAGCAGTTCGAGCGGGAGGGCCTATGGCATTCAGTACTTC
CASSSSGRAYGIQYF
>NA|17|TRBJ2-3|NA|TRBV11-2
TGTGCCAGCAGCTTAGGGGCGGTACCCGCTAGCACAGATACGCAGTATTTT
CASSLGAVPASTDTQYF
>NA|14|TRBJ1-1|TRBD1|TRBV29-1
TGCAGCGTTGCCCCTAACAGGGGCGTTACTGAAGCTTTCTTT
CSVAPNRGVTEAFF
>NA|14|TRBJ2-7|NA|TRBV28
TGTGCCAGCAGTTCTTCCGGGTCCCTATACGAGCAGTACTTC
CASSSSGSLYEQYF
>NA|15|TRBJ2-3|NA|TRBV7-9
TGTGCCAGCAGCCCGCTCGTGGGAGTCACAGATACGCAGTATTTT
CASSPLVGVTDTQYF